These 26 T cell receptor beta chains were all obtained from the same sample, sequenced in a study of T cells after yellow fever vaccination. TCRdb used MiXCR to reprocess the 5' RACE reads, holding one entry per CDR3 protein. The sample has around 320,000 distinct CDR3 sequences, approximately 10% seen once. The starting material was CD4+ T cells sorted from PBMCs, obtained 5 days after the yellow fever booster vaccination. The receptor source for this set is a man between 18 and 35 years old who received the YFV17D yellow fever vaccine.

This clonotype was counted a few times. This chain connects TRBV10-3 to TRBJ1-6; D not certain. Deletions cut 6 bases from V and 8 bases from J, with 8 bases between. Germline V gene lookup returns CDR1 ENHRY and CDR2 SYGVKD. The CDR3 length is 12 residues. The CDR3 DNA is TGTGCCATCAGCAAAGGCGATTCACCCCTCCACTTT. It is translated as CAISKGDSPLHF.

The chain joins TRBV18 to TRBJ2-6, with 11 bases fitting TRBD2. J gave up 4 bases and V 3 bases, and 5 bases lay outside the gene matches. CDR1 is KGHSH, CDR2 LQKENI, per germline. The CDR3 contains 17 residues. The chain's CDR3 is CASSPLAGGRGANVLTF. The CDR3 coding sequence is TGTGCCAGCTCACCCCTAGCGGGGGGCCGAGGGGCCAACGTCCTGACTTTC. Full variable domain (missing parts from reference TRBV18 and TRBJ2-6): NAGVMQNPRHLVRRRGQEARLRCSPMKGHSHVYWYRQLPEEGLKFMVYLQKENIIDESGMPKERFSAEFPKEGPSILRIQQVVRGDSAAYFCASSPLAGGRGANVLTFGAGSRLTVL.

This clonotype was counted ten times or more. In DNA form, the CDR3 reads TGCGCCAGCAGGCCACAGGGCACCTACGAGCAGTACTTC. It yields the protein CASRPQGTYEQYF. The rearrangement joins TRBV4-1 to TRBJ2-7, with D tentatively TRBD1 (6 bases). V dropped 6 bases and J dropped 2 bases, with 11 bases sitting between them. CDR3 length equals 13 residues. In germline, CDR1 is MGHRA, CDR2 YSYEKL.

This clonotype was counted between two and nine times. The rearrangement joins TRBV5-1 to TRBJ2-2; TRBD2 matches at 9 bases. The CDR3 is made up of 18 amino acids. J lost 7 bases, V lost 2 bases, and 15 bases had no gene match. The germline CDR1 and CDR2 sequences are SGHRS and YFSETQ. CDR3 nucleotides: TGCGCCAGCAGCTTTGCGGCGGGGGGGCCCCCTTCTTACGGGGAGCTGTTTTTT. Protein: CASSFAAGGPPSYGELFF. The full variable domain, with the rest looked up from reference TRBV5-1 and TRBJ2-2, is KAGVTQTPRYLIKTRGQQVTLSCSPISGHRSVSWYQQTPGQGLQFLFEYFSETQRNKGNFPGRFSGRQFSNSRSEMNVSTLELGDSALYLCASSFAAGGPPSYGELFFGEGSRLTVL.

This clonotype is a singleton in its sample. The CDR3 DNA follows: TGTGCCAGCAGCTTAGGAATAAGCGGGGGGGTTTCCGGGGAGCTGTTTTTT. Its protein is CASSLGISGGVSGELFF. The rearrangement uses TRBV7-2 and TRBJ2-2, with TRBD2 identical over 10 bases. Germline values: CDR1 SGHTA, CDR2 FQGNSA. Losses at the gene ends were 1 base for V and 6 bases for J; bases not matched to a gene: 8. The CDR3 has 17 residues.

This clonotype has more than one count but fewer than ten. The V call is TRBV27, the J call TRBJ1-2; tentatively, D is TRBD1 (5 bases). The germline gives CDR1 MNHEY, CDR2 SMNVEV (reference sequence). V lost 7 bases and J 3 bases, leaving 21 bases between the germline ends. The CDR3 totals 16 residues. CDR3 sequence reads: CASNPSSQELHYGYTF. CDR3 coding DNA: TGTGCCAGCAATCCATCGTCACAGGAGCTCCACTATGGCTACACCTTC.

This chain links TRBV5-1 with TRBJ2-2; TRBD1 matches 9 bases. Germline values: CDR1 SGHRS, CDR2 YFSETQ. The CDR3 has 15 residues. Trimming took 4 bases from V and 4 from J; bases not matched to a gene: 5. The CDR3 sequence is CASSPTGGTTGELFF. DNA for the CDR3: TGCGCCAGCAGCCCGACAGGGGGTACCACCGGGGAGCTGTTTTTT.

This chain joins TRBV7-2 and TRBJ1-2; 10 bases line up with TRBD1. V gave up 0 bases and J gave up 0 bases; unmatched junction bases: 4. CDR3 length: 17 amino acids. The V gene's germline CDR1 is SGHTA and CDR2 FQGNSA. The CDR3 loop is CASSLAGTGEANYGYTF. The CDR3 DNA follows: TGTGCCAGCAGCTTAGCCGGGACAGGGGAGGCTAACTATGGCTACACCTTC. The full variable domain, rest sourced from reference TRBV7-2 and TRBJ1-2, is GAGVSQSPSNKVTEKGKDVELRCDPISGHTALYWYRQSLGQGLEFLIYFQGNSAPDKSGLPSDRFSAERTGGSVSTLTIQRTQQEDSAVYLCASSLAGTGEANYGYTFGSGTRLTVV.

The J gene is TRBJ2-1, the V gene TRBV6-2 or TRBV6-3, with D perhaps matching TRBD1 or TRBD2 (5 bases each). Germline V gene data show CDR1 as MNHEY and CDR2 as SVGEGT. This CDR3 has 14 amino acids. V gave up 6 bases and J gave up 8 bases, with 17 bases separating them. CDR3 residues: CASRPLGEKDEQFF. The CDR3 region has the DNA TGTGCCAGCAGGCCTCTGGGGGAAAAGGATGAGCAGTTCTTC.

This clonotype appeared a few times. This rearrangement joins TRBV19 to TRBJ2-2, with 7 bases aligning to TRBD1. Germline trimming cut 6 bases from V and 5 bases from J; bases unmatched to any gene: 12. The CDR3 covers 16 residues. The V gene's germline CDR1 is LNHDA and CDR2 SQIVND (reference sequence). The CDR3 protein is CASSIVGRGRTGELFF. For the CDR3, the DNA is TGTGCCAGTAGCATTGTAGGAAGGGGGCGAACCGGGGAGCTGTTTTTT.

This clonotype has just a few counts. The J gene is TRBJ2-5, the V gene TRBV7-2; D is possibly TRBD1 or TRBD2 (5 bases each). Trimming cost V 2 bases and J 5 bases, with 15 bases left between them. In germline, CDR1 is SGHTA, CDR2 FQGNSA. The length of the CDR3 is 15 residues. The chain's CDR3 is CASSLSRGEGETQYF. In DNA form, the CDR3 reads TGTGCCAGCAGCTTAAGTCGAGGGGAAGGGGAGACCCAGTACTTC.

The V and J genes are TRBV6-5 and TRBJ2-3; weak D call: TRBD2 (6 bases). Looked up from germline, CDR1 is MNHEY and CDR2 is SVGAGI. The V and J ends lost 0 bases and 2 bases respectively, with 18 bases between them. The CDR3 length is 18 residues. CDR3 sequence: CASSYSLVGGTYTDTQYF. The CDR3 DNA sequence: TGTGCCAGCAGTTACTCTCTCGTCGGGGGAACCTACACAGATACGCAGTATTTT.

V is TRBV5-1 and J is TRBJ2-2, with D maybe TRBD1 (6 bases). The length of the CDR3 is 14 residues. Trimming took off 5 bases at V and 13 bases at J, with 21 bases between the two ends. The germline V gene encodes CDR1 SGHRS and CDR2 YFSETQ. CDR3 residues: CASRTHRETDTLFF. The CDR3 bases are TGCGCCAGCAGGACACACAGGGAAACGGATACGCTGTTTTTT. Filled out from reference TRBV5-1 and TRBJ2-2, the complete variable domain reads KAGVTQTPRYLIKTRGQQVTLSCSPISGHRSVSWYQQTPGQGLQFLFEYFSETQRNKGNFPGRFSGRQFSNSRSEMNVSTLELGDSALYLCASRTHRETDTLFFGEGSRLTVL.

The V call is TRBV6-2 or TRBV6-3, the J call TRBJ1-5; D gene unclear. The germline V and J ends were trimmed by 6 bases and 7 bases, with 13 bases remaining between them. CDR1 MNHEY and CDR2 SVGEGT come from the germline V gene. This CDR3 region has 13 residues. DNA for the CDR3: TGTGCCAGCAGAATCCGAGTGAGGCAGCCCCAGCATTTT. It encodes CASRIRVRQPQHF.

The CDR3 bases are TGTGCCAGCAGTTGGGGAGCGGAGCAGTACTTC. This gives the protein CASSWGAEQYF. The V call is TRBV6-5, the J call TRBJ2-7, with D possibly matching TRBD2 (5 bases). This CDR3 has 11 residues. Germline-derived CDR1 and CDR2 are MNHEY and SVGAGI. V lost 4 bases, J lost 7 bases, and 8 bases lay in between.

V gene TRBV6-2 or TRBV6-3 combines with J gene TRBJ2-3; possible D gene TRBD1, 6 bases. The CDR3 runs to 14 residues. Trimming removed 6 bases from V and 2 bases from J, with 12 bases in between. From germline, CDR1 is MNHEY and CDR2 SVGEGT. The CDR3 spells CASRSGQLTDTQYF. CDR3 coding DNA: TGTGCCAGCAGATCCGGACAGCTCACAGATACGCAGTATTTT.

This clonotype has a count of ten or more. The chain employs TRBV7-2 and TRBJ1-5; no clear D. The germline gives CDR1 SGHTA, CDR2 FQGNSA. Trimming pared 1 base from V and 5 bases from J, leaving 12 bases between. The CDR3 extends over 15 amino acids. The CDR3 DNA is TGTGCCAGCAGCTTAGAGGCGGGCAGATATCAGCCCCAGCATTTT. Translated: CASSLEAGRYQPQHF.

The V gene is TRBV6-5, the J gene TRBJ2-7; D uncertain. Germline V CDR1 and CDR2: MNHEY, SVGAGI. The germline V and J ends were trimmed by 0 bases and 6 bases, with 18 bases remaining between them. This CDR3 has 16 amino acids. CDR3 DNA: TGTGCCAGCAGTTACTCGATGATAGGCGGATACCTCGAGCAGTACTTC. Its protein is CASSYSMIGGYLEQYF.

The CDR3 DNA sequence: TGCAACGCGGTTCAGGGCAATGAGCAGTTCTTC. Protein: CNAVQGNEQFF. V is TRBV20-1 and J is TRBJ2-1, with D possibly TRBD1 on 5 matching bases. Germline lookup yields CDR1 DFQATT and CDR2 SNEGSKA (reference sequence). The CDR3 loop spans 11 amino acids.

This chain's CDR3 is CATSRDRAQNQPQHF. In DNA, the CDR3 is TGTGCCACCAGCAGAGATCGGGCACAGAATCAGCCCCAGCATTTT. The chain combines TRBV15 with TRBJ1-5; D gene unclear. This CDR3 has 15 amino acids. V shed 0 bases and J shed 4 bases, with 10 bases lying between them. The V gene's germline CDR1 is LNHNV and CDR2 YYDKDF (reference sequence). The complete variable domain, with remaining parts taken from reference TRBV15 and TRBJ1-5, reads DAMVIQNPRYQVTQFGKPVTLSCSQTLNHNVMYWYQQKSSQAPKLLFHYYDKDFNNEADTPDNFQSRRPNTSFCFLDIRSPGLGDTAMYLCATSRDRAQNQPQHFGDGTRLSIL.

V is TRBV10-3 and J is TRBJ1-2, with no clear D. The CDR3 runs 16 residues. Per germline, CDR1 ENHRY and CDR2 SYGVKD. The ends were cut back, 0 bases at V and 5 bases at J, with 16 bases in the middle. Written as DNA, the CDR3 is TGTGCCATCAGTGAGTCGACTCGAGGCTTTTCATATGGCTACACCTTC. It specifies CAISESTRGFSYGYTF.

This clonotype was counted a few times. The rearrangement uses TRBV6-6 and TRBJ2-5; 7 nucleotides agree with TRBD2. Trimming removed 8 bases from V and 3 bases from J; junction bases left unmatched: 12. Germline CDR1 reads MNHNY; CDR2 reads SVGAGI (reference sequence). The CDR3 consists of 15 residues. The CDR3 spells CASGSLGTTKETQYF. CDR3 nucleotide sequence: TGTGCCAGCGGGTCCCTCGGGACTACTAAAGAGACCCAGTACTTC.

The table lists this clonotype with a few counts. This sequence joins TRBV20-1 and TRBJ1-4; D is possibly TRBD1 (5 bases). V shed 3 bases and J shed 8 bases, with 10 bases lying between them. This CDR3 has 12 residues. From germline, CDR1 is DFQATT and CDR2 SNEGSKA (reference sequence). CDR3 bases: TGCAGTGCTAGCAGGGAGGGCGAAAAACTGTTTTTT. This sequence encodes CSASREGEKLFF.

This clonotype was seen a few times. The gene calls are TRBV10-3 and TRBJ2-1, with D tentatively TRBD1 (5 bases). CDR1 is ENHRY, CDR2 SYGVKD, per germline. The CDR3 length is 13 residues. The germline V and J ends were trimmed by 8 bases and 10 bases, with 18 bases remaining between them. The CDR3 nucleotides read TGTGCCATCGCAGACAGCCGAACTGTGGAGCAGTTCTTC. Protein sequence: CAIADSRTVEQFF.

The rearrangement joins TRBV3-1 to TRBJ2-3; TRBD2 matches at 10 bases. The CDR3 is 17 residues long. V dropped 4 bases and J dropped 0; count of bases not matched to a gene: 7. In germline, CDR1 is LGHDT, CDR2 YNNKEL (reference sequence). CDR3 sequence reads: CASSPWLAGVSTDTQYF. The CDR3 nucleotides read TGTGCCAGCAGCCCCTGGCTAGCGGGGGTTAGCACAGATACGCAGTATTTT.

V is TRBV4-1 and J is TRBJ1-2; possibly TRBD1 for D (5 bases). Trimming stripped 3 bases from V and 3 bases from J, with 17 bases between. The CDR3 has 16 amino acids. Looked up from germline, CDR1 is MGHRA and CDR2 is YSYEKL. The CDR3 DNA reads TGCGCCAGCAGCCACGTGGGACCAGGAGTATACTATGGCTACACCTTC. The encoded protein is CASSHVGPGVYYGYTF.